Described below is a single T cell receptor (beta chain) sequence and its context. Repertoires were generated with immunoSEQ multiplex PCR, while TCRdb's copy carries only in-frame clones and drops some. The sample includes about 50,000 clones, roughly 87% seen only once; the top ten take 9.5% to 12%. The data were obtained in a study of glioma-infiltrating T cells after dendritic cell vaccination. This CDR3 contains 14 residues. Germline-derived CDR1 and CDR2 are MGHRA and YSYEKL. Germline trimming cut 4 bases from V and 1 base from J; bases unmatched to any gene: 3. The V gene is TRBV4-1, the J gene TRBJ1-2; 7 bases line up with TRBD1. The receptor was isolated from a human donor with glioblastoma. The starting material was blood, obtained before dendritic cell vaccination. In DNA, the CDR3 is TGCGCCAGCAGCCCGGGACAGCATAACTATGGCTACACCTTC. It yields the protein CASSPGQHNYGYTF.